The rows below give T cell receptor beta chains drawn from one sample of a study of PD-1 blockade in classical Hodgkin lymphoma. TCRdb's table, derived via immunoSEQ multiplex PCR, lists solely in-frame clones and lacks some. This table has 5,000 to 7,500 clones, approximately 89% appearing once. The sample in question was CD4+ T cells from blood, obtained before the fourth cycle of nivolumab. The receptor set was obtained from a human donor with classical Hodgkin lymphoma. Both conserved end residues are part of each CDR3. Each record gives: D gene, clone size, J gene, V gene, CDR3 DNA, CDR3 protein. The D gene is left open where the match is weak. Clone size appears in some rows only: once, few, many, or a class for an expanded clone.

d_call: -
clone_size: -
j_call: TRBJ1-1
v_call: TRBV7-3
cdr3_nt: TGTGCCAGCAGCTTACAGACAACAGGCACTGAAGCTTTCTTT
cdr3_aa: CASSLQTTGTEAFF

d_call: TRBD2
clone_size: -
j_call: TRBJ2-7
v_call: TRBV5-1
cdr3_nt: TGCGCCAGCAGCTTGTTCAGCGGGGGGGCCGATCGCGAGCAGTACTTC
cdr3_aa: CASSLFSGGADREQYF

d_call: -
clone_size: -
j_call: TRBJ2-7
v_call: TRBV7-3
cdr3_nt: TGTGCCAGCAGCTTATCCTTTTTGGGCGAGCAGTACTTC
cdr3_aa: CASSLSFLGEQYF

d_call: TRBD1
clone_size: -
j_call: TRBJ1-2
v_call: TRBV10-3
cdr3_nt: TGTGCCATCAGTGAAGTGGCACAGGGGGTGAAGTATGGCTACACCTTC
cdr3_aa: CAISEVAQGVKYGYTF

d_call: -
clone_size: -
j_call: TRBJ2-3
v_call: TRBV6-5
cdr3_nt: TGTGCCAGCAGTTACAGGGTGGGAACAGATACGCAGTATTTT
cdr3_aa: CASSYRVGTDTQYF

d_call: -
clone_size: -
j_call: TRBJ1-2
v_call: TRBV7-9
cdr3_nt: TGTGCCAGCAGCCCACAGGGCTATGGCTACACCTTC
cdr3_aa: CASSPQGYGYTF

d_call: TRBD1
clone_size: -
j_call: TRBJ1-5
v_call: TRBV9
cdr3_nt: TGTGCCAGCAGGGAACGGACAGGGGATTTTTTTAGCAATCAGCCCCAGCATTTT
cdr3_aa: CASRERTGDFFSNQPQHF

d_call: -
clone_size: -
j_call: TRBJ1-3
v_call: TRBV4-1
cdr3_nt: TGCGCCAGCAGCGTTTTAGGGATCTCTGGAAACACCATATATTTT
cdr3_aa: CASSVLGISGNTIYF

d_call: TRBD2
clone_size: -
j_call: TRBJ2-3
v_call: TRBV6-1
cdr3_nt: TGTGCCAGCAGTGGACTAGCGGGAGGTATAGATACGCAGTATTTT
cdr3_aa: CASSGLAGGIDTQYF

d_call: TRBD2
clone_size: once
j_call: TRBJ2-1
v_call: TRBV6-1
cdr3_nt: TGTGCCAGCAGCCTACTAGCGGGAGGGACGAATGAGCAGTTCTTC
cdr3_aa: CASSLLAGGTNEQFF

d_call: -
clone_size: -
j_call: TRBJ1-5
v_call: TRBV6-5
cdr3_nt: TGTGCCAGCAGCCTCGGACTCGGGCAGCCCCAGCATTTT
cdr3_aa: CASSLGLGQPQHF

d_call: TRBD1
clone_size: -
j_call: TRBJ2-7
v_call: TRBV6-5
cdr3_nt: TGTGCCAGCAGTAGGGGACAGGGGGCTGGCGAGCAGTACTTC
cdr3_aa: CASSRGQGAGEQYF

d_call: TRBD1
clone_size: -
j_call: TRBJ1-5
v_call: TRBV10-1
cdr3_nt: TGCGCCAGCAGTGAATCGAACAGGGGGCGCGGGCAGCCCCAGCATTTT
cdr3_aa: CASSESNRGRGQPQHF

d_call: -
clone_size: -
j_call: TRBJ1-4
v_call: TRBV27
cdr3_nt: TGTGCCAGCAGTTGGATCGGTCTCGGCGATGAAAAACTGTTTTTT
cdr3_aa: CASSWIGLGDEKLFF

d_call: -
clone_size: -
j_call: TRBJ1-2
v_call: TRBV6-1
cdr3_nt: TGTGCCAGCCGTGGGGCAGGGCTCTATGGCTACACCTTC
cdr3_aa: CASRGAGLYGYTF

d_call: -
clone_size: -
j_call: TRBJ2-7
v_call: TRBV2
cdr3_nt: TGTGCCAGCAGTGTAGTCTCCTACGAGCAGTACTTC
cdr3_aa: CASSVVSYEQYF

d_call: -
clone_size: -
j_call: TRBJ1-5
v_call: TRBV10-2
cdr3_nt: TGCGCCAGCAGTGGGGTGGGATTCAATCAGCCCCAGCATTTT
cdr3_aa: CASSGVGFNQPQHF

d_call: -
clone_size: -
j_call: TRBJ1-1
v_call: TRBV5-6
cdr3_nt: TGTGCCAGCAGCTCGCTGATCTTAGTGGGGGCTGAAGCTTTCTTT
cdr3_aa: CASSSLILVGAEAFF

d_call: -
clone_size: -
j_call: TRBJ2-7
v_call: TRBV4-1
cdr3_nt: TGCGCCAGCAGCCAAGCCGACACGGTTTCCCCGCGCTACGAGCAGTACTTC
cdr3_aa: CASSQADTVSPRYEQYF

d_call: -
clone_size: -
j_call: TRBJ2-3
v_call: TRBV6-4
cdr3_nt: TGTGCCAGCAGTGCCGAACTAGCAGATACGCAGTATTTT
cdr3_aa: CASSAELADTQYF

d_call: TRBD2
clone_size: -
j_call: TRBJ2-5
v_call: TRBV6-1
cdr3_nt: TGTGCCAGCAGTGCCCTGAGAGCGGGAGAGGGAGAGACCCAGTACTTC
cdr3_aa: CASSALRAGEGETQYF

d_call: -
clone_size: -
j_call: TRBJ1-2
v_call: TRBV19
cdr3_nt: TGTGCCAGTAGTATAGATCGACTGTCTAACTATGGCTACACCTTC
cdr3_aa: CASSIDRLSNYGYTF

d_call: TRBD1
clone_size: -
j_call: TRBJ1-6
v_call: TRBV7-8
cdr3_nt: TGTGCCAGCAGCCCGGGACAGTATAATTCACCCCTCCACTTT
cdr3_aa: CASSPGQYNSPLHF

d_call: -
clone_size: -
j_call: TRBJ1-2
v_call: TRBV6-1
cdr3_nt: TGTGCCAGCAGCGCTGTGGGGCCTAACTATGGCTACACCTTC
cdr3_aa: CASSAVGPNYGYTF

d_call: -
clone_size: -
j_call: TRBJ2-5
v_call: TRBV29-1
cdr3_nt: TGCAGCGTTGAGGGGACGGAGACCCAGTACTTC
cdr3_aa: CSVEGTETQYF

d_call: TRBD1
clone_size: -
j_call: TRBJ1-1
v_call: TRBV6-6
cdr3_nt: TGTGCCAGCACCGACAGGGGGAACACTGAAGCTTTCTTT
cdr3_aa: CASTDRGNTEAFF

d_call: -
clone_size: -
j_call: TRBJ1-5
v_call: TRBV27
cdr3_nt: TGTGCCAGCAGTTTATGGTCAGGGCCAAGCCAGCCCCAGCATTTT
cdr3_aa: CASSLWSGPSQPQHF

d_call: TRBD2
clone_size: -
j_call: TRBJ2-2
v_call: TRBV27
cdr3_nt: TGTGCCAGCTCCCCTTTGGGGACTAGCGTGAACACCGGGGAGCTGTTTTTT
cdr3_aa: CASSPLGTSVNTGELFF

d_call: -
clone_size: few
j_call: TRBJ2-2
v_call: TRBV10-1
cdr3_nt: TGCGCCAGCAGAGGGTCCGGGGAGCTGTTTTTT
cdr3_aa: CASRGSGELFF

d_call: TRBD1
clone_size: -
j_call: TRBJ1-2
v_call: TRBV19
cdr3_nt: TGTGCCAGTAGTATAGAAGCCGGACAGGGTTATGGCTACACCTTC
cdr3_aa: CASSIEAGQGYGYTF

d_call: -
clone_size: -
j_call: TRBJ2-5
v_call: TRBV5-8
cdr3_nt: TGTGCCAGCAGCTTATACAGGGGACTACAAGAGACCCAGTACTTC
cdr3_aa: CASSLYRGLQETQYF